These 21 T cell receptor beta chains share one sample of origin, sequenced in a study of blood T cell repertoires in COVID-19. Assay used: immunoSEQ multiplex PCR; TCRdb lists only in-frame clones, some missing. The table shows about 350,000 clones, with over 75% occurring only once. The sample taken for sequencing was PBMCs or T cells enriched from blood (not recorded which). Receptors were obtained from a woman aged 30 to 39 who had recovered from COVID-19.

This chain uses TRBV12-3 or TRBV12-4 with TRBJ2-7, with 9 bases lining up with TRBD2. This CDR3 is 12 amino acids long. With 4 bases clipped from V and 11 bases from J, the junction kept 6 bases outside the gene matches. CDR3 nucleotide sequence: TGTGCCAGCAGTTATGGCGGGGGGGCCGAGTACTTC. Translated, it gives CASSYGGGAEYF.

The rearrangement uses TRBV25-1 and TRBJ1-1; perhaps TRBD1 as D (5 bases). V lost 1 base, J lost 4 bases, and 13 bases lay in between. Germline assignment: CDR1 MGHDK and CDR2 SYGVNS. The CDR3 consists of 15 residues. DNA for the CDR3: TGTGCCAGCAGTGAATCCTCAGACGGGGGCACTGAAGCTTTCTTT. Translated, it gives CASSESSDGGTEAFF.

The rearrangement joins TRBV11-2 to TRBJ1-3; a weak D match, TRBD1 (5 bases). V lost 5 bases and J 3 bases, leaving 8 bases between the germline ends. From germline, CDR1 is SGHAT and CDR2 FQNNGV. The CDR3 consists of 13 residues. The CDR3 spells CASSPDSGNTIYF. The CDR3, as DNA: TGTGCCAGCAGCCCAGACAGTGGAAACACCATATATTTT.

The chain combines TRBV6-5 with TRBJ2-7; D may be TRBD1 (5 bases). V lost 2 bases, J lost 2 bases, and 16 bases lay in between. This CDR3 is built from 16 residues. CDR1 is MNHEY and CDR2 is SVGAGI in the germline V gene. The CDR3 sequence: CASSYERTTRPYEQYF. The CDR3 DNA reads as TGTGCCAGCAGTTACGAAAGGACAACCCGGCCCTACGAGCAGTACTTC.

V usage is TRBV3-1 (or the pseudogene TRBV3-2) and J usage is TRBJ1-1; no firm D call. V dropped 1 base and J dropped 4 bases, with 10 bases sitting between them. This CDR3 comprises 14 residues. Germline CDR1 reads LGHDT; CDR2 reads YNNKEL (reference sequence). CDR3 residues: CASSQATASTEAFF. The CDR3 nucleotides read TGTGCCAGCAGCCAAGCTACCGCTAGCACTGAAGCTTTCTTT.

The chain joins TRBV14 to TRBJ2-2, with a tentative D call TRBD1 (6 bases). The CDR3 has 18 amino acids. V was cut by 0 bases and J by 7 bases, with 21 bases left in between. Germline-derived CDR1 and CDR2 are SGHDN and FVKESK. The CDR3 DNA sequence: TGTGCCAGCAGCCAAGATAGGCTTTCTGGGACAAGTCACGGGGAGCTGTTTTTT. It yields the protein CASSQDRLSGTSHGELFF.

The sample holds a few counts of this clone. Other nucleotide sequences in the sample specify the same CDR3. The chain employs TRBV29-1 and TRBJ1-1; 8 bases line up with TRBD1. From germline, CDR1 is SQVTM and CDR2 ANQGSEA. This CDR3 is 12 amino acids long. V lost 6 bases to trimming and J lost 1 base; unmatched junction nucleotides: 1. CDR3 residues: CSVGQGNTEAFF. In DNA, the CDR3 is TGCAGCGTAGGACAGGGGAACACTGAAGCTTTCTTT.

A few counts support this clone. CDR3: CATSRDQDSPLHF. CDR3 DNA sequence: TGTGCCACCAGCAGAGATCAGGATTCACCCCTCCACTTT. The chain carries TRBV15 and TRBJ1-6; D is uncertain. CDR1 and CDR2 (germline): LNHNV, YYDKDF (reference sequence). The CDR3 loop spans 13 amino acids. V lost 0 bases, J lost 8 bases, and 5 bases lay in between.

The V gene is TRBV5-1, the J gene TRBJ1-1; D remains unclear. Germline loops: CDR1 SGHRS, CDR2 YFSETQ. This CDR3 is built from 14 residues. V lost 4 bases, J lost 1 base, and 11 bases lay in between. CDR3 DNA: TGCGCCAGCAGCCTTTTAGAGGGGAACACTGAAGCTTTCTTT. Protein: CASSLLEGNTEAFF.

This chain links TRBV2 with TRBJ1-5, with TRBD1 matching over 8 bases. CDR1 is SNHLY and CDR2 is FYNNEI in the germline V gene. Losses at the gene ends were 6 bases for V and 4 bases for J; bases not matched to a gene: 8. CDR3 length: 15 residues. The CDR3, as DNA: TGTGCCAGCAGGCCCCAAAGGACAGGGAATCAGCCCCAGCATTTT. Translation gives CASRPQRTGNQPQHF. Full variable domain (rest looked up from reference TRBV2 and TRBJ1-5): EPEVTQTPSHQVTQMGQEVILRCVPISNHLYFYWYRQILGQKVEFLVSFYNNEISEKSEIFDDQFSVERPDGSNFTLKIRSTKLEDSAMYFCASRPQRTGNQPQHFGDGTRLSIL.

This clone was observed once. The gene calls are TRBV10-3 and TRBJ1-2; possibly TRBD1 for D (6 bases). The CDR3 is 15 amino acids. The V gene lost 7 bases and the J gene lost 3 bases, with 18 bases spanning the gap. Germline loops: CDR1 ENHRY, CDR2 SYGVKD. CDR3 sequence reads: CAINPERGGDYGYTF. The CDR3 DNA reads TGTGCCATCAACCCCGAGAGGGGGGGGGACTATGGCTACACCTTC.

This clone was detected a few times. The chain combines TRBV21-1 with TRBJ1-1. TRBV21-1 is a recognized pseudogene. This CDR3 spans 14 amino acids. The CDR3 is CASSNWEADTEAFF. As DNA, the CDR3 is TGTGCCAGCAGCAACTGGGAGGCGGACACTGAAGCTTTCTTT.

The chain links TRBV6-5 to TRBJ1-2, with D perhaps matching TRBD1 (6 bases). The CDR3 consists of 13 residues. Germline CDR1 and CDR2: MNHEY and SVGAGI. The V end lost 6 bases, the J end lost 7 bases, and 15 bases lay between the germline ends. The CDR3: CASRLNRESGYTF. As DNA, the CDR3 is TGTGCCAGCAGACTGAACAGGGAGTCTGGCTACACCTTC.

The chain employs TRBV10-2 and TRBJ1-1; the match to TRBD1 covers 9 bases. The junction had 13 bases not matched to a gene; V was cut back by 6 bases and J by 5 bases. CDR1 is WSHSY and CDR2 is SAAADI in the germline V gene. This CDR3 is 16 amino acids long. The CDR3 region has the DNA TGCGCCAGCAGGGGTCTAACAGGGGGCGGGGGGACTGAAGCTTTCTTT. It is translated as CASRGLTGGGGTEAFF.

The genes are TRBV7-3 and TRBJ2-3, with D possibly being TRBD1 (6 bases). The CDR3 extends over 15 amino acids. Germline assignment: CDR1 SGHTA and CDR2 FQGTGA. Trimming cost V 3 bases and J 7 bases, with 17 bases left between them. The CDR3 reads CASSFDRSTRNTQYF. The CDR3 DNA follows: TGTGCCAGCAGCTTCGACAGGAGCACGAGGAATACGCAGTATTTT.

This chain joins TRBV5-1 and TRBJ2-2; 9 nucleotides line up with TRBD1. The CDR3 loop spans 16 amino acids. Unmatched junction bases numbered 8, after V lost 4 bases and J lost 4 bases. The germline CDR1 and CDR2 sequences are SGHRS and YFSETQ. The CDR3 here is CASSPGQGGSTGELFF. The CDR3 DNA sequence: TGCGCCAGCAGCCCGGGACAGGGCGGATCCACCGGGGAGCTGTTTTTT.

The V call is TRBV7-9, the J call TRBJ2-7; D might be TRBD2 (5 bases). V was shortened by 3 bases and J by 2 bases, with 14 bases between the two germline ends. The V gene's germline CDR1 is SEHNR and CDR2 FQNEAQ (reference sequence). The CDR3 consists of 15 residues. CDR3 in DNA: TGTGCCAGCAGCTTTTCGGGGTATACCGCCTACGAGCAGTACTTC. This codes for CASSFSGYTAYEQYF.

This chain joins TRBV18 and TRBJ2-2; D unclear. The germline V gene has CDR1 KGHSH and CDR2 LQKENI. The length of the CDR3 is 15 residues. V was trimmed by 0 bases and J by 1 base, leaving 6 bases between them. CDR3 nucleotide sequence: TGTGCCAGCTCACCACCGAAACAGAACACCGGGGAGCTGTTTTTT. Translation gives CASSPPKQNTGELFF.

The V call is TRBV25-1, the J call TRBJ2-1, with D perhaps TRBD2 (5 bases). CDR1 and CDR2 from the germline V gene are MGHDK and SYGVNS. The CDR3 consists of 14 residues. V shed 3 bases and J shed 9 bases, with 15 bases lying between them. For the CDR3, the DNA is TGTGCCAGCAGTGACTCTAGCATCCGCGCTGAGCAGTTCTTC. Protein sequence: CASSDSSIRAEQFF.

The chain links TRBV4-1 to TRBJ2-3, with 9 bases fitting TRBD2. The trim removed 2 bases at V and 4 bases at J, leaving 4 bases unmatched. Germline V gene sequence: CDR1 MGHRA, CDR2 YSYEKL. This CDR3 region has 15 residues. DNA of the CDR3: TGCGCCAGCAGCCAACTAGCGGGATACTCAGATACGCAGTATTTT. It specifies CASSQLAGYSDTQYF.

The chain recombines TRBV19 with TRBJ2-3, with a weak D call TRBD1 (7 bases). The CDR3 contains 16 residues. Germline assignment: CDR1 LNHDA and CDR2 SQIVND (reference sequence). Trimming took off 0 bases at V and 9 bases at J, with 19 bases between the two ends. This CDR3 reads CASSIDASEGAWTQYF. DNA for the CDR3: TGTGCCAGTAGTATAGATGCTAGCGAGGGGGCCTGGACGCAGTATTTT.